These 10 T cell receptor beta chains originate from one sample sequenced in a study of identifying expanded T cells in peripheral blood. Sequenced by immunoSEQ multiplex PCR; TCRdb stores in-frame clones only, minus some. Of 75,000 to 90,000 clones in the sample, about 90% were seen once. Source material: blood. These receptors came from a person aged 18 to 70 in good health.

This chain connects TRBV6-1 to TRBJ2-3; D is ambiguous. V was cut by 8 bases and J by 2 bases, with 14 bases left in between. Germline loops: CDR1 MNHNS, CDR2 SASEGT. The CDR3 length is 14 residues. CDR3 DNA sequence: TGTGCCAGCTTATTACACGCTCCCACAGATACGCAGTATTTT. This sequence encodes CASLLHAPTDTQYF.

The rearrangement links TRBV4-1 to TRBJ2-2; 7 bases are a match to TRBD2. Germline lookup yields CDR1 MGHRA and CDR2 YSYEKL. The length of the CDR3 is 16 residues. V dropped 0 bases and J dropped 2; count of bases not matched to a gene: 3. In nucleotides, the CDR3 is TGCGCCAGCAGCCAAGATACGGGGGGAAACACCGGGGAGCTGTTTTTT. Amino acids: CASSQDTGGNTGELFF.

V is TRBV7-3 and J is TRBJ2-3; tentatively, D is TRBD2 (5 bases). There are 16 residues in the CDR3. CDR1 and CDR2 (germline): SGHTA, FQGTGA. The V end was cut by 5 bases, the J end by 5 bases, with 20 bases between. The CDR3 reads CASSGRPDGGGDTQYF. DNA of the CDR3: TGTGCCAGCAGCGGCAGGCCGGACGGAGGAGGAGATACGCAGTATTTT.

The V and J genes are TRBV11-2 and TRBJ1-4; 8 bases are shared with TRBD1. The V and J ends lost 4 bases and 3 bases, in that order; junction bases with no gene match: 4. This CDR3 is 15 amino acids long. CDR1 is SGHAT, CDR2 FQNNGV, per germline. CDR3 in DNA: TGTGCCAGCAGCTCCGGACAGGGCTCTAATGAAAAACTGTTTTTT. Its translation is CASSSGQGSNEKLFF.

V is TRBV19 and J is TRBJ2-7; unclear D gene. The CDR3 is 21 amino acids. Trimming left V 1 base short and J 0 bases short, with 28 bases between. The V gene's germline CDR1 is LNHDA and CDR2 SQIVND (reference sequence). CDR3 loop: CASSIAAPRAIPTYFSYEQYF. Written as DNA, the CDR3 is TGTGCCAGTAGTATAGCGGCCCCAAGGGCCATACCAACTTATTTCTCCTACGAGCAGTACTTC. Combining the CDR3 with reference TRBV19 and TRBJ2-7 gives the whole variable domain DGGITQSPKYLFRKEGQNVTLSCEQNLNHDAMYWYRQDPGQGLRLIYYSQIVNDFQKGDIAEGYSVSREKKESFPLTVTSAQKNPTAFYLCASSIAAPRAIPTYFSYEQYFGPGTRLTVT.

V and J are TRBV7-3 and TRBJ1-1; unclear D gene. This CDR3 comprises 12 residues. Deletions cut 5 bases from V and 2 bases from J, with 6 bases between. Germline values: CDR1 SGHTA, CDR2 FQGTGA. CDR3 sequence: CASSGSNTEAFF. The CDR3 region has the DNA TGTGCCAGCAGCGGGTCTAACACTGAAGCTTTCTTT.

The chain employs TRBV11-3 and TRBJ2-7; D possibly matches TRBD1 or TRBD2 (5 bases each). CDR1 is SGHNT, CDR2 YENEEA, per germline. This CDR3 spans 16 amino acids. Trimming left V 0 bases short and J 5 bases short, with 17 bases between. The CDR3 here is CASSLDYPGPWDEQYF. For the CDR3, the DNA is TGTGCCAGCAGCTTAGATTATCCGGGACCTTGGGACGAGCAGTACTTC.

J is TRBJ2-1 and V is TRBV11-2; 7 positions match TRBD2. CDR3 size: 14 residues. Unmatched junction bases numbered 8, after V lost 3 bases and J lost 9 bases. Germline V lookup: CDR1 SGHAT, CDR2 FQNNGV. The CDR3: CASSLKGGVAEQFF. The CDR3 coding sequence is TGTGCCAGCAGCTTGAAGGGAGGGGTCGCTGAGCAGTTCTTC.

V gene TRBV25-1 combines with J gene TRBJ2-7, with D possibly matching TRBD2 (6 bases). Germline V lookup: CDR1 MGHDK, CDR2 SYGVNS. V was trimmed by 4 bases and J by 6 bases, leaving 10 bases between them. The CDR3 contains 12 residues. The CDR3 protein is CASSGGLVEQYF. As DNA, the CDR3 is TGTGCCAGCAGTGGGGGACTGGTCGAGCAGTACTTC.

Points on this clone: The junction shows a germline mismatch at one end, possibly a read error. This chain links TRBV4-3 with TRBJ1-1; no reliable D call. CDR3 size: 14 residues. CDR1 is LGHNA, CDR2 YSLEER, per germline. The DNA of the CDR3 is TGCGCCAGCAGCCAAGGCTGGGAGAACCCTGAAGCTTTCTTT. Its translation: CASSQGWENPEAFF.